This T cell receptor beta chain came from a study of cytomegalovirus exposure and HLA in healthy donors. This clone showed up just once. Use of 60 Vbeta and 13 Jbeta primers characterized the PCR. Repertoires were generated with immunoSEQ multiplex PCR, while TCRdb's copy carries only in-frame clones and drops some. This sample has about 200,000 clones, with approximately 79% found just once. Germline CDR1 and CDR2: SNHLY and FYNNEI. The CDR3 has 13 amino acids. Trimming left V 6 bases short and J 5 bases short, with 13 bases between. The rearrangement joins TRBV2 to TRBJ1-1, with D possibly matching TRBD1 (5 bases). The material sequenced was PBMCs. The sequence came from a man aged 45 to 65 in good health and CMV-seronegative. CDR3 bases: TGTGCCAGCAGCCCGCAGGGTTGGACTGAAGCTTTCTTT. Translated: CASSPQGWTEAFF.